This T cell receptor (beta chain) was sequenced during a study of vaccination effects on CD4 cells after COVID-19. At the level of the study: Vaccination of participants consisted of two doses of either the BNT162b2 or mRNA-1273 vaccine.

Germline-derived CDR1 and CDR2 are MDHEN and SYDVKM. The CDR3 extends over 12 amino acids. Trimming removed 5 bases at V and 4 bases at J, with 8 bases between. General study results and limits: There were few convalescent patients in the study and no early post-infection timepoints. Vaccine-induced clones in healthy vaccinees cross-reacted with common cold coronaviruses in only 1 of 255 cases.

Assay used: immunoSEQ multiplex PCR; TCRdb lists only in-frame clones, some missing. The sample holds 30,000 to 45,000 clones, 66% seen once. Of note for this clone: Antigen: not known.

Before any sequencing was done, the ViraFEST assay used viral peptide pools to expand antigen-specific CD4+ T cells. Subsequent to about 10 days of culture, CD4+ T cells were isolated. Vaccine recipients lacked prior SARS-CoV-2 infection and had negative nucleocapsid antibodies. Days 3 and 7 saw half the medium replaced with IL-2 medium. The source was CD4+ T cells from PBMCs cultured with HCoV-OC43 spike peptides, collected before COVID-19 vaccination. Subset meaning: HCoV-OC43 spike overlapping peptide pool stimulation. The V call is TRBV28, the J call TRBJ1-2; D gene ambiguous. This clonotype was sampled from a human donor who received a COVID-19 vaccine. The CDR3 DNA sequence: TGTGCCAGCAGTCCCCACAGCTATGGCTACACCTTC. This encodes CASSPHSYGYTF.